This TCR beta chain was profiled in a study of cytomegalovirus exposure and HLA in healthy donors. The overall study: Findings of an earlier analysis included 90 million to 120 million unique TCR beta sequences from about 180 million T cells.

It was with 60 Vbeta and 13 Jbeta primers that the PCR ran. Method: immunoSEQ multiplex PCR; TCRdb's copy keeps in-frame clones and lacks some. The repertoire includes some 180,000 clones, roughly 79% of them detected once, and approximately 2.9% sits in the top ten. V was cut by 3 bases and J by 7 bases, with 9 bases left in between. In germline, CDR1 is LNHDA, CDR2 SQIVND (reference sequence). This CDR3 comprises 12 residues. V and J are TRBV19 and TRBJ1-2; D ambiguous. The clonotype comes from a male donor in good health and CMV-seronegative. Sequencing was performed on PBMCs. The CDR3 loop is CASSMELTGYTF. DNA for the CDR3: TGTGCCAGTAGTATGGAGTTGACTGGCTACACCTTC. The full variable domain, completed using reference TRBV19 and TRBJ1-2, is DGGITQSPKYLFRKEGQNVTLSCEQNLNHDAMYWYRQDPGQGLRLIYYSQIVNDFQKGDIAEGYSVSREKKESFPLTVTSAQKNPTAFYLCASSMELTGYTFGSGTRLTVV.